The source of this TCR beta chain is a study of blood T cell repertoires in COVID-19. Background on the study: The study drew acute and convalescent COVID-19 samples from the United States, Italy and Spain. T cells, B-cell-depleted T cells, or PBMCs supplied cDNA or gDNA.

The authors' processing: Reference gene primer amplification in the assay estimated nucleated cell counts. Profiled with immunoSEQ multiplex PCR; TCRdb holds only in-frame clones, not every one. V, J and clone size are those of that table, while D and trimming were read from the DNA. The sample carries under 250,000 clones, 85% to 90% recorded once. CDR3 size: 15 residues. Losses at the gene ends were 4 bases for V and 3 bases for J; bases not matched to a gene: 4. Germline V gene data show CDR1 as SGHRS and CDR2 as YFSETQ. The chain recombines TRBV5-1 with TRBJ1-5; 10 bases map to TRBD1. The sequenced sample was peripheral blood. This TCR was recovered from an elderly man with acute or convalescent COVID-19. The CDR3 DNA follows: TGCGCCAGCAGCCGGACAGGGGGAAACAATCAGCCCCAGCATTTT. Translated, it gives CASSRTGGNNQPQHF. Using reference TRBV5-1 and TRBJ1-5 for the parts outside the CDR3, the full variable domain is KAGVTQTPRYLIKTRGQQVTLSCSPISGHRSVSWYQQTPGQGLQFLFEYFSETQRNKGNFPGRFSGRQFSNSRSEMNVSTLELGDSALYLCASSRTGGNNQPQHFGDGTRLSIL.